The clone carrying this TCR beta chain was found once. Antigen unknown. The data originate from a study of cytomegalovirus exposure and HLA in healthy donors. Broader study findings: Links to common viral pathogens appeared, in a later analysis, for several of the most significant clusters. The authors enumerated over 150 TCR beta chains as linked to cytomegalovirus. An Asian-associated ancestry cluster reportedly showed fewer N-insertions than the approximately 650-donor mean in a later analysis.

Germline-derived CDR1 and CDR2 are DFQATT and SNEGSKA (reference sequence). Trimming left V 2 bases short and J 4 bases short, with 5 bases between. The length of the CDR3 is 11 residues. Amplification used 60 Vbeta primers and 13 Jbeta primers. The protocol was immunoSEQ multiplex PCR, while the TCRdb copy is restricted to in-frame clones and leaves out a portion. The repertoire holds around 180,000 clones, with approximately 88% as singletons. The chain joins TRBV20-1 to TRBJ2-5, with D uncertain. The sample was PBMCs. The receptor was isolated from a boy between 5 and 17 years old in good health and CMV-seronegative. This chain's CDR3 is CSARSGETQYF. CDR3 bases: TGCAGTGCTAGATCGGGAGAGACCCAGTACTTC.